This T cell receptor (beta chain) was found in a study of shared clonotypes between healthy human individuals. Study observations and caveats: Clonotypes shared by all four donors outscored non-shared clonotypes in generation probability. Generally, naive subsets (rather than memory subsets) showed larger estimated richness.

This clone has at least ten counts. What it binds is not known. TCRdb's table, derived via immunoSEQ multiplex PCR, lists solely in-frame clones and lacks some. The sample contains around 100,000 clones, approximately 70% of which appear only once. The sequenced sample was memory CD8+ T cells sorted from blood. The sample's subset: CD45RO+ cells pooled with CCR7-negative TemRA cells. This receptor was obtained from a woman aged 25 to 39 in good health.

CDR3 coding DNA: TGTGCCAGCAGTACTGGACAGGGAGACTCTAGTGAGCAGTACTTC. This sequence encodes CASSTGQGDSSEQYF. The chain employs TRBV6-4 and TRBJ2-7; TRBD1 agrees at 8 bases. Unmatched junction bases numbered 13, after V lost 5 bases and J lost 7 bases. The CDR3 runs to 15 residues. CDR1 is MRHNA and CDR2 is SNTAGT in the germline V gene.